This T cell receptor beta chain was recovered during a study of monozygotic twins with inflammatory bowel disease. General study points: Varied immunosuppressive treatments among patients may have increased repertoire variability.

The CDR3 loop spans 19 amino acids. Germline lookup yields CDR1 KGHSH and CDR2 LQKENI. About this clonotype itself: The target antigen is unknown.

TCRdb reprocessed the 5' RACE reads; each CDR3 protein has one entry and no DNA is given. The listing contains over 150,000 distinct CDR3 sequences. What was sequenced was blood. V is TRBV18 and J is TRBJ2-4; TCRdb's D call of TRBD1 is untestable without DNA. This clonotype was obtained from a human donor with ulcerative colitis or Crohn's disease, or a healthy co-twin of an affected twin (not recorded which). CDR3 in amino acids: CASSPQPGSNALAKNIQYF.